Below, 2 T cell receptor beta chains from the same sample are listed, as sequenced in a study of shared clonotypes between healthy human individuals. The data were produced by immunoSEQ multiplex PCR, yet TCRdb's version contains in-frame clones alone and is incomplete. This table has roughly 1.5 million clones, 95% to 99% appearing once. The sample was naive CD4+ T cells sorted from blood. Subset specified: CD45RA+ positively selected. The origin of the receptors is a man aged 25-45 years in good health.

The chain combines TRBV27 with TRBJ2-5; D gene ambiguous. Per germline, CDR1 MNHEY and CDR2 SMNVEV (reference sequence). V was trimmed by 6 bases and J by 2 bases, leaving 10 bases between them. The CDR3 spans 13 residues. The CDR3 here is CASSLDLQETQYF. Here the CDR3 DNA reads TGTGCCAGCAGCTTAGACTTACAAGAGACCCAGTACTTC.

The rearrangement uses TRBV9 and TRBJ1-1; D is perhaps TRBD1 (5 bases). Germline CDR1 reads SGDLS; CDR2 reads YYNGEE. Deletions cut 2 bases from V and 9 bases from J, with 14 bases between. The CDR3 is 13 residues long. As DNA, the CDR3 is TGTGCCAGCAGCGTCCAGAGGGGTGCTAAAGCTTTCTTT. Protein: CASSVQRGAKAFF. Together with reference TRBV9 and TRBJ1-1, the CDR3 gives the full variable domain: DSGVTQTPKHLITATGQRVTLRCSPRSGDLSVYWYQQSLDQGLQFLIQYYNGEERAKGNILERFSAQQFPDLHSELNLSSLELGDSALYFCASSVQRGAKAFFGQGTRLTVV.